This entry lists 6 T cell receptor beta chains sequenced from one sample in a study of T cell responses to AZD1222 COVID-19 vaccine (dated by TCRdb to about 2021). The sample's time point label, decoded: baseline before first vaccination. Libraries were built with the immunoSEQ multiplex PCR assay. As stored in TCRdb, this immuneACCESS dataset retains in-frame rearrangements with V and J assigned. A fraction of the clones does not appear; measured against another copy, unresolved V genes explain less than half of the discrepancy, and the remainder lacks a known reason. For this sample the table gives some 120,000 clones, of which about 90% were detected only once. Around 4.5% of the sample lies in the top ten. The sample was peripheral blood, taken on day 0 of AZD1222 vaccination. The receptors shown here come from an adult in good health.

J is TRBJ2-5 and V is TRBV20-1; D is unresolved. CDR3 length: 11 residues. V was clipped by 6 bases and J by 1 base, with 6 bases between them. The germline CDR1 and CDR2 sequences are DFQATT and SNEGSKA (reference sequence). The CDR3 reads CSAGIQETQYF. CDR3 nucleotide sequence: TGCAGTGCGGGTATCCAAGAGACCCAGTACTTC.

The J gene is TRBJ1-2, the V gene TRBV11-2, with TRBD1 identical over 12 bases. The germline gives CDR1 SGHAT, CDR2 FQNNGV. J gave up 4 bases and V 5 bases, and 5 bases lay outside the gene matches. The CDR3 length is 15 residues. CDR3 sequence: CASSQGQGALYGYTF. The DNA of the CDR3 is TGTGCCAGCAGCCAGGGACAGGGGGCCCTCTATGGCTACACCTTC.

In nucleotides, the CDR3 is TGTGCCAGCCGCTTCCTAGCGAGTGAGAGAGAGACCCAGTACTTC. It encodes CASRFLASERETQYF. V and J are TRBV2 and TRBJ2-5, with a weak D call TRBD2 (6 bases). The CDR3 extends over 15 amino acids. Germline CDR1 is SNHLY and CDR2 is FYNNEI. Trimming cost V 8 bases and J 4 bases, with 20 bases left between them.

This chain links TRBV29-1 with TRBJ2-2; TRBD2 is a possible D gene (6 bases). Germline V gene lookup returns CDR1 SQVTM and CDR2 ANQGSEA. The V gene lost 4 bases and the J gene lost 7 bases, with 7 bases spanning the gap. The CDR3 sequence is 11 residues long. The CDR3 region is CSVGGDGELFF. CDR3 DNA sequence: TGCAGCGTTGGGGGGGACGGGGAGCTGTTTTTT.

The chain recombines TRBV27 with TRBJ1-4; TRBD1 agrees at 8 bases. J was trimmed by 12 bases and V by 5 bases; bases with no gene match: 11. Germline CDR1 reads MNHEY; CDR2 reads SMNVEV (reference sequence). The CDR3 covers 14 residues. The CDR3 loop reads CASSPRQGLDELFF. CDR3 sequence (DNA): TGTGCCAGCAGTCCCCGACAGGGGTTGGATGAACTGTTTTTT.

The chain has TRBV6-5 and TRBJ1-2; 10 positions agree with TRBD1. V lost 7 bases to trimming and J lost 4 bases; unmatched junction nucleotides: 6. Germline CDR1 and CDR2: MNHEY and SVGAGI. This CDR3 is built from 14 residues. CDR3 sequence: CASIRDRGRYGYTF. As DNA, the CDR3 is TGTGCCAGCATACGGGACAGGGGCCGCTATGGCTACACCTTC.